This T cell receptor (beta chain) was sequenced in a study of vaccination effects on CD4 cells after COVID-19. Regarding this clone: Its target is unknown.

The V end lost 4 bases, the J end lost 10 bases, and 13 bases lay between the germline ends. This CDR3 spans 12 amino acids. The germline V gene encodes CDR1 SNHLY and CDR2 FYNNEI. Measured with immunoSEQ multiplex PCR; TCRdb has only the in-frame clones, and not every one. This sample carries about 33,000 clones, around 70% of them seen once, and the ten largest clones take about a sixth. Antigen-specific CD4+ T cells were expanded with viral peptide pools in the ViraFEST assay before sequencing. An approximately ten-day culture period preceded the isolation of CD4+ T cells. By PCR, the person was confirmed to have had SARS-CoV-2 infection between March and December 2020.

The sequence derives from a human donor who had a prior SARS-CoV-2 infection. This chain links TRBV2 with TRBJ1-1; D is ambiguous. Sequencing was performed on CD4+ T cells from PBMCs cultured with HCoV-NL63 spike peptides, taken before COVID-19 vaccination. CDR3 nucleotides: TGTGCCAGCAGTGTTATAGGCCGGGGAGCTTTCTTT. It yields the protein CASSVIGRGAFF.